These T cell receptor beta chains were read from a single sample in a study of blood T cell repertoires in COVID-19. Clones were read by immunoSEQ multiplex PCR, and TCRdb kept only the in-frame ones, dropping some. This table holds hundreds of thousands of clones, approximately 91% found once. Material for sequencing was peripheral blood. Source of these receptors: a woman in her thirties or forties who had recovered from COVID-19. Each CDR3 is given with its conserved first and last residue. D genes are given only for firm matches. Clone sizes are given selectively: once, few, many, or a class where the clone is expanded.

>.|.|TRBV10-1|TRBJ2-6
TGCGCCAGCAGAACAGGGTCTGGGGCCAACGTCCTGACTTTC
CASRTGSGANVLTF
>.|.|TRBV5-1|TRBJ2-5
TGCGCCAGCAGCCGAGACAGCTCGGGGACCCAGTACTTC
CASSRDSSGTQYF
>TRBD2|.|TRBV7-6|TRBJ2-3
TGTGCCAGCAGCCGGGGACTAGCGGGGCCTACCGCCACAGATACGCAGTATTTT
CASSRGLAGPTATDTQYF
>TRBD1|.|TRBV15|TRBJ2-2
TGTGCCACCAGCCCCTGGGGACAGGGTTACACCGGGGAGCTGTTTTTT
CATSPWGQGYTGELFF
>.|.|TRBV28|TRBJ1-6
TGTGCCAGCAGCTCGTCTCTTTCACCCCTCCACTTT
CASSSSLSPLHF
>.|.|TRBV7-9|TRBJ2-7
TGTGCCAGCAGCTCAGGGGCCCGGGGGCAGTACTTC
CASSSGARGQYF
>.|.|TRBV18|TRBJ1-3
TGTGCCAGCTCGACAGGACCGCCGTACTCTGGAAACACCATATATTTT
CASSTGPPYSGNTIYF
>TRBD1|.|TRBV19|TRBJ2-5
TGTGCCAGTAGCATGGAGGGACAGGGGTCCCAGACCCAGTACTTC
CASSMEGQGSQTQYF
>.|few|TRBV19|TRBJ1-5
TGTGCCAGTAGTATAGATCGCGAATTGCCCCAGCATTTT
CASSIDRELPQHF
>TRBD1|few|TRBV3-1/TRBV3-2|TRBJ1-1
TGTGCCAGCAGCCAGGGGACAGTTAACACTGAAGCTTTCTTT
CASSQGTVNTEAFF
>.|.|TRBV21-1|TRBJ2-4
TGTGCCAGCAGCAAATTGTATCGTGTCAGGGGAAGCAAAAACATTCAGTACTTC
CASSKLYRVRGSKNIQYF
>TRBD1|few|TRBV7-2|TRBJ1-5
TGTGCCAGCAGCCCTGGACAGGGAGGGAGCAATCAGCCCCAGCATTTT
CASSPGQGGSNQPQHF
>.|.|TRBV27|TRBJ1-2
TGTGCCAGCAGGCCCGCGGACAGAGAAATATATGGCTACACCTTC
CASRPADREIYGYTF
>.|.|TRBV6-5|TRBJ2-1
TGTGCCAGCTTCGGGAGTCTCTCCTACAATGAGCAGTTCTTC
CASFGSLSYNEQFF
>.|.|TRBV4-1|TRBJ1-5
TGCGCCAGCAGCCTCGACCGACAGGCTAGCAATCAGCCCCAGCATTTT
CASSLDRQASNQPQHF
>TRBD1|.|TRBV19|TRBJ2-1
TGTGCCAGTAGGTCTGAACCGGGACAGGGCGTGAATGAGCAGTTCTTC
CASRSEPGQGVNEQFF
>TRBD1|.|TRBV6-6|TRBJ1-2
TGTGCCAGCAGTTCAGCCGGGACAGGGGCGGTTGGCTACACCTTC
CASSSAGTGAVGYTF
>.|.|TRBV7-9|TRBJ2-1
TGTGCCAGCAGCCCGGCCTACAATGAGCAGTTCTTC
CASSPAYNEQFF
>TRBD1|.|TRBV10-2|TRBJ2-5
TGCGCCAGCAGTGATCGATCGGCCAGGGGGGAGACCCAGTACTTC
CASSDRSARGETQYF
>TRBD2|.|TRBV28|TRBJ2-5
TGTGCCAGCAGTTTTTTAGCGGGGGGGGAGACCCAGTACTTC
CASSFLAGGETQYF
>.|.|TRBV6-2/TRBV6-3|TRBJ2-5
TGTGCCAGCAGTTACTCGAGGGTACAAGAGACCCAGTACTTC
CASSYSRVQETQYF
>TRBD2|.|TRBV3-1/TRBV3-2|TRBJ2-3
TGTGCCAGCAGCTTTGGACTAGCGGGGTTCACAGATACGCAGTATTTT
CASSFGLAGFTDTQYF
>TRBD1|.|TRBV24-1|TRBJ2-3
TGTGCCACCAGTGATCGGACAGGGGGCGCAGATACGCAGTATTTT
CATSDRTGGADTQYF
>TRBD1|.|TRBV7-2|TRBJ2-4
TGTGCCAGCAGCTTTAACAGGGGATCGGGTAACATTCAGTACTTC
CASSFNRGSGNIQYF
>.|once|TRBV4-1|TRBJ2-6
TGCGCCAGCAGCCAAGACTCGCGGGTAACCTACTCTGGGGCCAACGTCCTGACTTTC
CASSQDSRVTYSGANVLTF
>.|.|TRBV6-5|TRBJ2-3
TGTGCCAGCAGTTATACAGGGCCCCCAGATACGCAGTATTTT
CASSYTGPPDTQYF
>.|.|TRBV28|TRBJ2-3
TGTGCCAGCAGTTTAACGGGAGGCACAGATACGCAGTATTTT
CASSLTGGTDTQYF
>TRBD1|.|TRBV3-1/TRBV3-2|TRBJ2-3
TGTGCCAGCACGAACAGGGGGCTCACAGATACGCAGTATTTT
CASTNRGLTDTQYF
>TRBD2|.|TRBV24-1|TRBJ2-2
TGTGCCACCTCTGGACTAGCGGGAGCGATGAACACCGGGGAGCTGTTTTTT
CATSGLAGAMNTGELFF
>TRBD1|.|TRBV7-9|TRBJ1-2
TGTGCCAGCAGCGACGGGACAGGCCGCTATGGCTACACCTTC
CASSDGTGRYGYTF
>.|.|TRBV7-8|TRBJ2-2
TGTGCCAGCAGCTTGGTACTGTATGGGTCGGACTACACCGGGGAGCTGTTTTTT
CASSLVLYGSDYTGELFF
>.|.|TRBV12-3/TRBV12-4|TRBJ1-1
TGTGCCAGCAGTTTAGCCAGGACTGAAGCTTTCTTT
CASSLARTEAFF
>TRBD2|few|TRBV6-2/TRBV6-3|TRBJ2-7
TGTGCCAGCAGTTACGTCGGGGGGAGGAAGTACGAGCAGTACTTC
CASSYVGGRKYEQYF
>.|.|TRBV7-3|TRBJ2-3
TGTGCCAGCAGCTCCAGGGGGGCGGCAGATACGCAGTATTTT
CASSSRGAADTQYF
>TRBD1|.|TRBV7-2|TRBJ2-7
TGTGCCAGCAGCGCTGGACCGGGACAGGGGAGGGAGCAGTACTTC
CASSAGPGQGREQYF
>TRBD1|once|TRBV4-1|TRBJ2-7
TGCGCCAGCAGCCACGGGACAGGGGCCTACGAGCAGTACTTC
CASSHGTGAYEQYF
>.|.|TRBV12-3/TRBV12-4|TRBJ1-3
TGTGCCAGCAGTTTAAGTCGGGGAAACACCATATATTTT
CASSLSRGNTIYF
>.|.|TRBV5-4|TRBJ1-4
TGTGCCAGCAGCTTAAAGGGGAAGGGGGAGACTAATGAAAAACTGTTTTTT
CASSLKGKGETNEKLFF
>.|.|TRBV19|TRBJ2-1
TGTGCCAGTAGTACTCAGGGGGGAAAAAACAATGAGCAGTTCTTC
CASSTQGGKNNEQFF
>.|.|TRBV6-2/TRBV6-3|TRBJ1-2
TGTGCCAGCAGTTACGCGGGACGGAGCTATGGCTACACCTTC
CASSYAGRSYGYTF
>.|.|TRBV19|TRBJ1-6
TGTGCCAGTAGCCCAGGGAATTCACCCCTCCACTTT
CASSPGNSPLHF
>TRBD2|.|TRBV7-2|TRBJ2-3
TGTGCCAGCAGCTCCGGACTAGTCCCAGATACGCAGTATTTT
CASSSGLVPDTQYF
>TRBD1|.|TRBV27|TRBJ2-7
TGTGCCAGCAGTTTATGGGGACAGGGCTCCTACGAGCAGTACTTC
CASSLWGQGSYEQYF
>TRBD2|.|TRBV13|TRBJ2-5
TGTGCCAGCAGCTCATCTAGCGGGAGGGAGGTAGAGACCCAGTACTTC
CASSSSSGREVETQYF
>TRBD2|.|TRBV11-3|TRBJ2-5
TGTGCCAGCAGCTACCTATCTGTAGCGGGACCCTTCCAAGAGACCCAGTACTTC
CASSYLSVAGPFQETQYF
>.|.|TRBV7-2|TRBJ2-1
TGTGCCAGCAGCCCAAGAGACAGGACTAGCTCCTACAATGAGCAGTTCTTC
CASSPRDRTSSYNEQFF
>TRBD2|once|TRBV7-2|TRBJ2-1
TGTGCCAGCAGCTTATCGTGGACTAGGCACAATGAGCAGTTCTTC
CASSLSWTRHNEQFF
>.|.|TRBV9|TRBJ2-3
TGTGCCAGCAGCGTAGAAGGACTTCGCACAGATACGCAGTATTTT
CASSVEGLRTDTQYF
>.|.|TRBV28|TRBJ2-7
TGTGCCAGCAGTCTACCCGCCGGGGGTCCGTTTGACGAGCAGTACTTC
CASSLPAGGPFDEQYF
>TRBD2|.|TRBV5-1|TRBJ2-3
TGCGCCAGCAGCTCGGGACTAGCGGGGGGCACAGATACGCAGTATTTT
CASSSGLAGGTDTQYF
>TRBD1|.|TRBV7-9|TRBJ1-2
TGTGCCAGCAGCTCCTGGACAGGGGTTTATGGCTACACCTTC
CASSSWTGVYGYTF
>.|once|TRBV6-2/TRBV6-3|TRBJ2-5
TGTGCCAGCAGTCGAGTGGGCAGGGAGACCCAGTACTTC
CASSRVGRETQYF
>.|.|TRBV15|TRBJ1-4
TGTGCCACCAGCAGAGATTTCGGAGGGAATGAAAAACTGTTTTTT
CATSRDFGGNEKLFF
>TRBD1|once|TRBV6-1|TRBJ1-3
TGTGCCAGCAGTGAAATTTGGACAGGTGCTGGAAACACCATATATTTT
CASSEIWTGAGNTIYF
>.|.|TRBV3-1/TRBV3-2|TRBJ1-2
TGTGCCAGCAGCCAAGATTGCCCCGAGAACCATAACTATGGCTACACCTTC
CASSQDCPENHNYGYTF
>.|.|TRBV4-3|TRBJ1-2
TGCGCCAGCAGCCAAGAAAGTCAGAACTATGGCTACACCTTC
CASSQESQNYGYTF
>.|.|TRBV29-1|TRBJ1-2
TGCAGCGTTGAATCTGACAGTAACTATGGCTACACCTTC
CSVESDSNYGYTF